This TCR beta chain was recorded in a study of T cells in narcolepsy (dated by TCRdb to about 2018). About the full investigation: Healthy control donors were enrolled in the study alongside patients who had narcolepsy type 1 or type 2 (NT1, NT2). To look for autoreactive T cells in narcolepsy patients that target self-antigens of hypocretin neurons (hypocretin, TRIB2), the study used TCR Vbeta sequencing to follow clonotypes in blood and CSF. Overall study outcomes, separate from this receptor: Certain blood memory CD4+ repertoires from patients and controls had no sequences that matched autoreactive T cell clones. Numbers of sequenced blood memory CD4+ clonotypes were comparable, averaging about 40,000 in patients and over 30,000 in controls. Plots comparing CSF and blood CD4+ T cell clonotypes from the same patient highlighted HCRT-specific and TRIB2-specific autoreactive clonotypes. According to the report, autoreactive clonotypes were detected serially in the blood of the same patients and of different patients, but not in healthy controls.

Libraries were constructed by the immunoSEQ multiplex PCR assay. The clones in this table, taken by TCRdb from immuneACCESS, are in-frame only. Not every clone is retained; where verified, under half of the shortfall comes from an unresolved V gene, and the cause of the rest is unknown. For this sample there are more than 30,000 clones; 75% to 90% appear just once. The biggest ten clones account for 0.5% to 0.85% of the sample. V and J are trimmed by 4 bases and 1 base, and the gene matches miss 5 bases of the junction. As encoded in the germline V gene, CDR1 is MNHNS while CDR2 is SASEGT. The CDR3 spans 16 residues, from the cysteine through the phenylalanine. Of the read, only the CDR3 DNA is kept; its 48 bases are in frame from base 1. For TCR Vbeta sequencing, memory CD4+ T cells were sorted ex vivo from the peripheral blood of narcolepsy patients and healthy controls. In the case of this clone: Its specific antigen is unknown. Base qualities are not at hand, and no much larger clone is one base apart.

The source of this sequence is a human donor in good health. Material: memory (CD45RA-) CD4+ T cells from blood. What this sample's cell subset or site label stands for: memory T cells sorted ex vivo from peripheral blood. This chain is built from TRBV6-1 and TRBJ2-7; 12 junctional bases match TRBD1. The CDR3 amino acid sequence is: CASSVGQGAISYEQYF. The DNA sequence reads TGTGCCAGCAGTGTGGGACAGGGGGCGATTTCCTACGAGCAGTACTTC.